Below, 9 T cell receptor beta chains from the same sample are listed, as sequenced in a study of control samples from healthy donors and cancer patients. Libraries were prepared by immunoSEQ multiplex PCR; TCRdb keeps only in-frame clonotypes and omits some of them. The table has around 120,000 clones, 85% to 95% seen once. The specimen sequenced was blood. The receptor source for this set is a man aged 25-45 years in good health.

This rearrangement joins TRBV6-2 or TRBV6-3 to TRBJ2-5; D is uncertain. Germline CDR1 MNHEY, CDR2 SVGEGT. Trimming cost V 6 bases and J 5 bases, with 16 bases left between them. The CDR3 has 14 amino acids. In DNA, the CDR3 is TGTGCCAGCAGCCCGAAGGGATCCCGGGAGACCCAGTACTTC. Protein sequence: CASSPKGSRETQYF.

CDR3 residues: CASRRQQETQYF. The CDR3 coding sequence is TGTGCCAGCCGGCGGCAGCAAGAGACCCAGTACTTC. The genes are TRBV11-1 and TRBJ2-5, with D uncertain. Germline lookup yields CDR1 SGHAT and CDR2 FQDESV (reference sequence). CDR3 length: 12 residues. V was trimmed by 8 bases and J by 2 bases, leaving 9 bases between them.

The CDR3 coding sequence is TGTGCCAGCAGCTTGCTAACGACAGGTAGGGAGGGCGAGCAGTACTTC. Its translation: CASSLLTTGREGEQYF. The V and J genes are TRBV5-6 and TRBJ2-7; perhaps TRBD2 as D (7 bases). V was clipped by 1 base and J by 6 bases, with 20 bases between them. The CDR3 is 16 amino acids. CDR1 is SGHDT, CDR2 YYEEEE, per germline.

The rearrangement joins TRBV5-6 to TRBJ2-5; 7 nucleotides align to TRBD2. Trimming removed 1 base from V and 6 bases from J; junction bases left unmatched: 6. Germline V lookup: CDR1 SGHDT, CDR2 YYEEEE. CDR3 length: 14 residues. CDR3 DNA: TGTGCCAGCAGCTTGCGAGGCGGGGGAAAGACCCAGTACTTC. Amino acids: CASSLRGGGKTQYF.

This chain links TRBV11-2 with TRBJ1-1; D is perhaps TRBD1 (6 bases). Per the germline V gene, CDR1 is SGHAT and CDR2 is FQNNGV. Trimming took off 4 bases at V and 1 base at J, with 13 bases between the two ends. CDR3 length equals 15 residues. Written as DNA, the CDR3 is TGTGCCAGCAGCTCCAGACAGGCCGGGAACACTGAAGCTTTCTTT. Its protein product is CASSSRQAGNTEAFF.

The chain uses TRBV29-1 and TRBJ2-5; D remains unclear. Trimming shortened V by 2 bases and J by 2 bases, and 15 bases separated the two germline ends. The germline V gene encodes CDR1 SQVTM and CDR2 ANQGSEA. The CDR3 spans 15 residues. CDR3 coding DNA: TGCAGCGTTGAACGTGGGGTGCACAATCAAGAGACCCAGTACTTC. Its translation is CSVERGVHNQETQYF.

This rearrangement joins TRBV6-2 or TRBV6-3 to TRBJ1-1; 8 nucleotides line up with TRBD1. From germline, CDR1 is MNHEY and CDR2 SVGEGT. The trim removed 4 bases at V and 5 bases at J, leaving 6 bases unmatched. This CDR3 is 14 amino acids long. CDR3: CASSWGQDSTEAFF. CDR3 DNA: TGTGCCAGCAGTTGGGGACAGGATTCGACTGAAGCTTTCTTT.

V gene TRBV6-6 combines with J gene TRBJ1-2, with D perhaps TRBD1 (6 bases). Germline V lookup: CDR1 MNHNY, CDR2 SVGAGI (reference sequence). V lost 6 bases to trimming and J lost 6 bases, with 23 bases between them. CDR3 length equals 16 residues. CDR3 region: CASSQEGGRGKDGYTF. In DNA, the CDR3 is TGTGCCAGCAGCCAGGAAGGGGGACGGGGTAAAGATGGCTACACCTTC.

The chain recombines TRBV18 with TRBJ1-2; D might be TRBD1 (6 bases). Germline V gene data show CDR1 as KGHSH and CDR2 as LQKENI. The CDR3 loop spans 15 amino acids. V was clipped by 5 bases and J by 3 bases, with 16 bases between them. This CDR3 reads CASSGLLTGDYGYTF. The CDR3 coding sequence is TGTGCCAGCTCAGGGCTTTTGACAGGCGACTATGGCTACACCTTC. Full variable domain (rest looked up from reference TRBV18 and TRBJ1-2): NAGVMQNPRHLVRRRGQEARLRCSPMKGHSHVYWYRQLPEEGLKFMVYLQKENIIDESGMPKERFSAEFPKEGPSILRIQQVVRGDSAAYFCASSGLLTGDYGYTFGSGTRLTVV.